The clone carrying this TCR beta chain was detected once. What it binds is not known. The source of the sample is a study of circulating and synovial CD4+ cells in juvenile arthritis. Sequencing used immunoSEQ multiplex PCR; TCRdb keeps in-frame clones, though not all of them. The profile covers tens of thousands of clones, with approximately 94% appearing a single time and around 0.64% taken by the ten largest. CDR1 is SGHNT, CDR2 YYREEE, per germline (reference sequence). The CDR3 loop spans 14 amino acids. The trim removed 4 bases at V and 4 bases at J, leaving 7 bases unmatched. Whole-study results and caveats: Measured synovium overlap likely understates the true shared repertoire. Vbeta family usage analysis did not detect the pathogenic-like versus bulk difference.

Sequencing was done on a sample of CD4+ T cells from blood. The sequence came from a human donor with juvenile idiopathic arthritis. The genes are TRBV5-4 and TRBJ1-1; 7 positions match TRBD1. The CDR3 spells CASSPRTGPTEAFF. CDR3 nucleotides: TGTGCCAGCAGCCCGCGGACAGGCCCCACTGAAGCTTTCTTT.